A single sample is the source of the 10 T cell receptor beta chains below, sequenced in a study of cytomegalovirus exposure and HLA in healthy donors. PCR employed 60 Vbeta and 13 Jbeta primers. TCRdb's table, derived via immunoSEQ multiplex PCR, lists solely in-frame clones and lacks some. The table records 79,000 or so clones, under 85% of them present only once. Sequenced sample: PBMCs. These receptors were taken from a woman aged 40 to 50 in good health and CMV-seropositive.

This clone was counted once. The chain employs TRBV28 and TRBJ2-7; 10 bases agree with TRBD2. V gave up 6 bases and J gave up 0 bases; unmatched junction bases: 5. The CDR3 has 15 amino acids. In germline, CDR1 is MDHEN, CDR2 SYDVKM. The CDR3 is CASRSPSGSSYEQYF. The CDR3 nucleotides are TGTGCCAGCAGAAGCCCTAGCGGGAGCTCCTACGAGCAGTACTTC. Full variable domain (outside the CDR3, taken from reference TRBV28 and TRBJ2-7): DVKVTQSSRYLVKRTGEKVFLECVQDMDHENMFWYRQDPGLGLRLIYFSYDVKMKEKGDIPEGYSVSREKKERFSLILESASTNQTSMYLCASRSPSGSSYEQYFGPGTRLTVT.

The chain uses TRBV29-1 and TRBJ1-2; D is unresolved. Germline V lookup: CDR1 SQVTM, CDR2 ANQGSEA. V was pared by 7 bases and J by 4 bases, with 4 bases between. The CDR3 consists of 9 residues. As DNA, the CDR3 is TGCAGCGGCGGCTATGGCTACACCTTC. Residues: CSGGYGYTF.

The chain couples TRBV6-1 to TRBJ1-1; D is ambiguous. The V and J ends lost 6 bases and 4 bases respectively, with 12 bases between them. CDR1 MNHNS and CDR2 SASEGT come from the germline V gene. This CDR3 spans 13 amino acids. CDR3 sequence (DNA): TGTGCCAGCAGGGGGAGAGGGATCACTGAAGCTTTCTTT. Its translation: CASRGRGITEAFF.

The rearrangement uses TRBV11-3 and TRBJ2-7, with a tentative D call TRBD2 (5 bases). The CDR3 length is 13 residues. Germline values: CDR1 SGHNT, CDR2 YENEEA. V was trimmed by 3 bases and J by 6 bases, leaving 12 bases between them. The CDR3 DNA reads TGTGCCAGCAGCTTGTTCGGGGTCGGCGAGCAGTACTTC. Protein: CASSLFGVGEQYF.

The chain is built from TRBV11-2 and TRBJ1-1; D unclear. Germline CDR1 and CDR2: SGHAT and FQNNGV. This CDR3 has 14 amino acids. V was cut by 5 bases and J by 1 base, with 11 bases left in between. The CDR3 spells CASSPQAGNTEAFF. The CDR3 DNA reads TGTGCCAGCAGCCCCCAGGCAGGGAACACTGAAGCTTTCTTT.

Here the CDR3 reads CASSYSYRTTGELFF. Written as DNA, the CDR3 is TGTGCCAGCAGTTACTCATACAGGACCACCGGGGAGCTGTTTTTT. The chain employs TRBV6-5 and TRBJ2-2; tentatively, D is TRBD1 (5 bases). V gave up 0 bases and J gave up 4 bases, with 9 bases separating them. The germline gives CDR1 MNHEY, CDR2 SVGAGI. The CDR3 has 15 amino acids.

The genes are TRBV7-9 and TRBJ1-3; D remains unclear. Germline V lookup: CDR1 SEHNR, CDR2 FQNEAQ (reference sequence). This CDR3 comprises 16 residues. V lost 5 bases to trimming and J lost 0 bases, with 14 bases between them. DNA of the CDR3: TGTGCCAGCAGCCCTTCGACGGAGGACTCTGGAAACACCATATATTTT. Its protein product is CASSPSTEDSGNTIYF.

The V and J genes are TRBV6-7 and TRBJ2-1; TRBD2 aligns across 8 bases. TRBV6-7 is sorted into the ORF group, with uncertain function. The CDR3 has 16 residues. The V and J ends lost 3 bases and 1 base, in that order; junction bases with no gene match: 5. The CDR3 coding sequence is TGTGCCAGCAGTTATCGGACTAGCCAGTCCTACAATGAGCAGTTCTTC. Protein: CASSYRTSQSYNEQFF.

V is TRBV9 and J is TRBJ2-1, with a possible D match to TRBD2 (6 bases). V was shortened by 4 bases and J by 4 bases, with 27 bases between the two germline ends. This CDR3 spans 19 amino acids. Germline V gene lookup returns CDR1 SGDLS and CDR2 YYNGEE. The CDR3 DNA sequence: TGTGCCAGCAGCACACCCGCCGCCTTGTTAGCGGATTATTACAATGAGCAGTTCTTC. Residues: CASSTPAALLADYYNEQFF.

In this sample, this clone turned up a few times. A read error may produce the germline difference seen at one junction end. This rearrangement joins TRBV7-7 to TRBJ1-1; the match to TRBD1 covers 7 bases. Germline lookup yields CDR1 SSHAT and CDR2 FNYEAQ (reference sequence). The CDR3 runs 13 residues. CDR3 bases: TGTGCTAGCAGCTTGAAACAGGGGACTGAAGCTTTCTTT. It translates to CASSLKQGTEAFF. The whole variable domain, remainder taken from reference TRBV7-7 and TRBJ1-1, is GAGVSQSPRYKVTKRGQDVTLRCDPISSHATLYWYQQALGQGPEFLTYFNYEAQPDKSGLPSDRFSAERPEGSISTLTIQRTEQRDSAMYRCASSLKQGTEAFFGQGTRLTVV.